The 29 T cell receptor beta chains listed next were all sequenced from one sample in a study of preoperative IRX-2 immunotherapy in early breast cancer. The protocol was immunoSEQ multiplex PCR, while the TCRdb copy is restricted to in-frame clones and leaves out a portion. The sample lists roughly 3,400 clones, about three quarters occurring once. Described treatment: preoperative locoregional IRX-2 cytokine immunotherapy. The material sequenced was tumor tissue, taken before IRX-2 immunotherapy. The receptors were gathered from a human donor with breast cancer.

The gene calls are TRBV27 and TRBJ1-5; no reliable D call. The CDR3 length is 15 residues. Trimming took 4 bases from V and 6 from J, leaving 16 bases between them. Germline V CDR1 and CDR2: MNHEY, SMNVEV (reference sequence). In DNA form, the CDR3 reads TGTGCCAGCAGTTCCCGGATGATCCCCAGTCAGCCCCAGCATTTT. Protein sequence: CASSSRMIPSQPQHF.

The CDR3: CASSRNGAAEQYF. The CDR3 nucleotides read TGCGCCAGCAGCCGTAACGGGGCCGCCGAGCAGTACTTC. This rearrangement joins TRBV1 to TRBJ2-7. TRBV1 is marked as a pseudogene. The CDR3 is made up of 13 amino acids.

This clone has a handful of counts. The chain is built from TRBV19 and TRBJ2-1; 10 bases are a match to TRBD2. The CDR3 length is 16 residues. Germline lookup yields CDR1 LNHDA and CDR2 SQIVND (reference sequence). V dropped 6 bases and J dropped 4; count of bases not matched to a gene: 9. This CDR3 reads CASRKLSSGRYNEQFF. The CDR3 DNA follows: TGTGCCAGTAGGAAATTAAGTAGCGGGAGGTACAATGAGCAGTTCTTC.

V usage is TRBV19 and J usage is TRBJ2-7; TRBD2 matches 11 bases. The V gene's germline CDR1 is LNHDA and CDR2 SQIVND (reference sequence). The CDR3 loop spans 16 amino acids. The V segment lost 1 base and the J segment 4 bases; nucleotides outside the gene matches: 6. CDR3 sequence: CASSIALAGASYEQYF. CDR3 nucleotide sequence: TGTGCCAGTAGTATAGCACTAGCGGGAGCGTCGTACGAGCAGTACTTC.

The chain carries TRBV30 and TRBJ1-5, with TRBD1 as a possible D gene (6 bases). The V end was cut by 2 bases, the J end by 6 bases, with 14 bases between. Germline-derived CDR1 and CDR2 are GTSNPN and SVGIG (reference sequence). CDR3 size: 14 residues. DNA for the CDR3: TGTGCCTGGAGTTCCGGGACAAAATTTCAGCCCCAGCATTTT. The encoded protein is CAWSSGTKFQPQHF.

The gene calls are TRBV28 and TRBJ2-7, with a possible D match to TRBD2 (6 bases). V was pared by 6 bases and J by 3 bases, with 18 bases between. This CDR3 contains 15 residues. Per germline, CDR1 MDHEN and CDR2 SYDVKM. The CDR3: CASSPGGAFYYEQYF. DNA of the CDR3: TGTGCCAGCAGCCCCGGGGGAGCGTTTTACTACGAGCAGTACTTC. The variable domain in full, with the rest retrieved from reference TRBV28 and TRBJ2-7, is DVKVTQSSRYLVKRTGEKVFLECVQDMDHENMFWYRQDPGLGLRLIYFSYDVKMKEKGDIPEGYSVSREKKERFSLILESASTNQTSMYLCASSPGGAFYYEQYFGPGTRLTVT.

A few counts support this clone. The rearrangement uses TRBV11-3 and TRBJ2-7, with a tentative D call TRBD2 (6 bases). This CDR3 spans 15 amino acids. Germline V lookup: CDR1 SGHNT, CDR2 YENEEA. Between the trimmed V and J ends, which lost 2 bases and 4 bases, there was a span of 15 bases. CDR3 DNA: TGTGCCAGCAGCTTATTCGGGACTCAAAAATACGAGCAGTACTTC. This translates into CASSLFGTQKYEQYF.

This clone has only a few counts. The chain has TRBV6-8 and TRBJ1-5, with 9 bases that match TRBD1. Germline assignment: CDR1 MNHGY and CDR2 SAAAGT. CDR3 length: 16 amino acids. The V gene end was trimmed by 6 bases and the J gene end by 7 bases; junction bases not matched to a gene: 13. The CDR3 region has the DNA TGTGCCAGCAGCAAGGGACAGGGAAGAAAGGGGCAGCCCCAGCATTTT. As protein: CASSKGQGRKGQPQHF.

V usage is TRBV11-3 and J usage is TRBJ2-4; D might be TRBD1 or TRBD2, each matching 5 bases. The germline V gene has CDR1 SGHNT and CDR2 YENEEA. The CDR3 is 15 amino acids. Trimming shortened V by 1 base and J by 7 bases, and 14 bases separated the two germline ends. CDR3 amino acids: CASSLVRGAVNIQYF. The CDR3 nucleotides read TGTGCCAGCAGCTTAGTACGAGGGGCGGTCAACATTCAGTACTTC.

The chain combines TRBV11-3 with TRBJ1-5; D remains ambiguous. CDR3 length: 14 amino acids. V was pared by 5 bases and J by 3 bases, with 11 bases between. Germline V gives CDR1 SGHNT, CDR2 YENEEA. The CDR3 nucleotides read TGTGCCAGCAGCCGTGGGTTTAACAATCAGCCCCAGCATTTT. This encodes CASSRGFNNQPQHF.

The chain has TRBV5-1 and TRBJ2-5; 13 bases are a match to TRBD2. Germline CDR1 SGHRS, CDR2 YFSETQ. CDR3 size: 15 residues. Trimming removed 0 bases from V and 7 bases from J; junction bases left unmatched: 3. The DNA of the CDR3 is TGCGCCAGCAGCTTGGAACTAGCGGGAGGGGGGACCCAGTACTTC. As protein: CASSLELAGGGTQYF. Variable domain in full (rest from reference TRBV5-1 and TRBJ2-5): KAGVTQTPRYLIKTRGQQVTLSCSPISGHRSVSWYQQTPGQGLQFLFEYFSETQRNKGNFPGRFSGRQFSNSRSEMNVSTLELGDSALYLCASSLELAGGGTQYFGPGTRLLVL.

The genes are TRBV14 and TRBJ2-5, with TRBD2 matching 8 bases. The germline CDR1 and CDR2 sequences are SGHDN and FVKESK. V was clipped by 2 bases and J by 1 base; unmatched bases: 6. The CDR3 consists of 16 residues. CDR3 coding DNA: TGTGCCAGCAGCCAATTTATCGGGGGGGCCCAAGAGACCCAGTACTTC. It translates to CASSQFIGGAQETQYF.

This clone is a singleton in its sample. The chain carries TRBV11-3 and TRBJ1-6, with D possibly TRBD1 on 6 matching bases. This CDR3 is 15 amino acids long. The V gene's germline CDR1 is SGHNT and CDR2 YENEEA. V dropped 4 bases and J dropped 10 bases, with 17 bases sitting between them. The CDR3 DNA reads as TGTGCCAGCAGCTCCCCGGCCGGGGGCATCTCACCCCTCCACTTT. Translating gives CASSSPAGGISPLHF.

The chain uses TRBV6-8 and TRBJ2-4; 7 bases align to TRBD2. J gave up 10 bases and V 0 bases, and 9 bases lay outside the gene matches. CDR1 is MNHGY and CDR2 is SAAAGT in the germline V gene. This CDR3 is built from 15 residues. The CDR3 reads CASSYSGGGTLIQYF. In DNA form, the CDR3 reads TGTGCCAGCAGTTACTCTGGGGGGGGGACCCTTATTCAGTACTTC.

The chain employs TRBV25-1 and TRBJ2-5, with D possibly matching TRBD2 (7 bases). The germline V gene has CDR1 MGHDK and CDR2 SYGVNS. V lost 10 bases and J lost 9, with 21 bases in between. The CDR3 sequence is 13 residues long. CDR3 residues: CATSRGGAFAQYF. In DNA form, the CDR3 reads TGTGCCACCTCTAGGGGGGGGGCGTTTGCCCAGTACTTC. Full variable domain (missing parts from reference TRBV25-1 and TRBJ2-5): EADIYQTPRYLVIGTGKKITLECSQTMGHDKMYWYQQDPGMELHLIHYSYGVNSTEKGDLSSESTVSRIRTEHFPLTLESARPSHTSQYLCATSRGGAFAQYFGPGTRLLVL.

The chain has TRBV29-1 and TRBJ2-2, with a weak D call TRBD1 (5 bases). Trimming stripped 4 bases from V and 4 bases from J, with 10 bases between. The CDR3 totals 13 residues. Germline V gives CDR1 SQVTM, CDR2 ANQGSEA. CDR3 protein: CSVVGPLTGELFF. The CDR3 nucleotides are TGCAGCGTTGTGGGGCCTCTCACCGGGGAGCTGTTTTTT.

The rearrangement uses TRBV28 and TRBJ2-5, with 9 nucleotides matching TRBD1. V lost 1 base and J lost 0; bases outside the gene matches: 6. Germline assignment: CDR1 MDHEN and CDR2 SYDVKM. This CDR3 contains 17 residues. The CDR3 DNA follows: TGTGCCAGCAGTTTATTCTCGACAGGGGGGTACCAAGAGACCCAGTACTTC. Translating gives CASSLFSTGGYQETQYF. The variable domain in full, with the rest retrieved from reference TRBV28 and TRBJ2-5, is DVKVTQSSRYLVKRTGEKVFLECVQDMDHENMFWYRQDPGLGLRLIYFSYDVKMKEKGDIPEGYSVSREKKERFSLILESASTNQTSMYLCASSLFSTGGYQETQYFGPGTRLLVL.

This clone has a handful of counts. V gene TRBV11-3 combines with J gene TRBJ2-7, with no clear D. Trimming took off 3 bases at V and 4 bases at J, with 13 bases between the two ends. The germline V gene has CDR1 SGHNT and CDR2 YENEEA. The CDR3 length is 14 residues. In nucleotides, the CDR3 is TGTGCCAGCAGCTTGTCACGCGGATTGTACGAGCAGTACTTC. It yields the protein CASSLSRGLYEQYF.

The chain joins TRBV11-3 to TRBJ2-2, with D perhaps being TRBD1 or TRBD2 (6 bases each). This CDR3 comprises 15 residues. Trimming took 5 bases from V and 4 from J, leaving 14 bases between them. From germline, CDR1 is SGHNT and CDR2 YENEEA. CDR3 in DNA: TGTGCCAGCAGCCCTACCAGGGGAGGCACCGGGGAGCTGTTTTTT. Translation gives CASSPTRGGTGELFF. The entire variable domain, with the rest obtained from reference TRBV11-3 and TRBJ2-2, is as follows: EAGVVQSPRYKIIEKKQPVAFWCNPISGHNTLYWYLQNLGQGPELLIRYENEEAVDDSQLPKDRFSAERLKGVDSTLKIQPAELGDSAVYLCASSPTRGGTGELFFGEGSRLTVL.

The gene calls are TRBV11-3 and TRBJ1-1; D gene ambiguous. CDR1 and CDR2 from the germline V gene are SGHNT and YENEEA. This CDR3 has 15 residues. Trimming left V 1 base short and J 4 bases short, with 13 bases between. The CDR3 loop is CASSLVAEARTEAFF. The CDR3 coding sequence is TGTGCCAGCAGCTTAGTAGCGGAAGCGCGCACTGAAGCTTTCTTT.

This chain uses TRBV14 with TRBJ2-5; D is ambiguous. Trimming pared 1 base from V and 7 bases from J, leaving 16 bases between. Germline values: CDR1 SGHDN, CDR2 FVKESK. The CDR3 loop spans 15 amino acids. DNA of the CDR3: TGTGCCAGCAGCCAAGTAGGGCGAGAGGTGGGGACCCAGTACTTC. It is translated as CASSQVGREVGTQYF.

The rearrangement uses TRBV28 and TRBJ2-3; no reliable D call. Between the trimmed V and J ends, which lost 6 bases and 2 bases, there was a span of 12 bases. CDR3 length: 14 residues. Germline V lookup: CDR1 MDHEN, CDR2 SYDVKM. DNA of the CDR3: TGTGCCAGCAGGTCAGTGAGGACCACAGATACGCAGTATTTT. Residues: CASRSVRTTDTQYF.

This clone appeared once. V is TRBV6-8 and J is TRBJ2-7; D is possibly TRBD2 (7 bases). In germline, CDR1 is MNHGY, CDR2 SAAAGT. The CDR3 length is 14 residues. The germline V and J ends were trimmed by 2 bases and 7 bases, with 15 bases remaining between them. In DNA, the CDR3 is TGTGCCAGCAGTTACAGCGGGGATCAGGGGGAGCAGTACTTC. Encoded protein: CASSYSGDQGEQYF.

The rearrangement joins TRBV18 to TRBJ2-7; tentative D call: TRBD1 (5 bases). In germline, CDR1 is KGHSH, CDR2 LQKENI. With 2 bases removed from V and 4 bases from J, the gap between germline ends came to 15 bases. This CDR3 comprises 15 residues. CDR3 DNA sequence: TGTGCCAGCTCACCAGCAGGGCAGGGAAATTACGAGCAGTACTTC. Its protein product is CASSPAGQGNYEQYF. Full variable domain (missing parts from reference TRBV18 and TRBJ2-7): NAGVMQNPRHLVRRRGQEARLRCSPMKGHSHVYWYRQLPEEGLKFMVYLQKENIIDESGMPKERFSAEFPKEGPSILRIQQVVRGDSAAYFCASSPAGQGNYEQYFGPGTRLTVT.

J is TRBJ2-5 and V is TRBV29-1, with TRBD1 identical over 8 bases. Germline V CDR1 and CDR2: SQVTM, ANQGSEA. The junction had 17 bases not matched to a gene; V was cut back by 7 bases and J by 4 bases. The CDR3 totals 16 residues. The CDR3 DNA reads as TGCAGCGCGGGTCCCTGGGCCGGACAGGGCGGAGAGACCCAGTACTTC. The encoded protein is CSAGPWAGQGGETQYF.

This sequence joins TRBV9 and TRBJ2-7; the match to TRBD1 covers 8 bases. From germline, CDR1 is SGDLS and CDR2 YYNGEE. The CDR3 totals 12 residues. V dropped 7 bases and J dropped 5; count of bases not matched to a gene: 5. The CDR3 loop reads CASGQGANEQYF. The DNA of the CDR3 is TGTGCCAGCGGGCAGGGGGCTAACGAGCAGTACTTC.

The V call is TRBV10-2, the J call TRBJ2-3; 10 bases match TRBD2. V shed 7 bases, J shed 6 bases, and the junction held 13 bases outside the gene matches. Germline V gives CDR1 WSHSY, CDR2 SAAADI. CDR3 length equals 16 residues. The CDR3 spells CASTEALAGVMDTQYF. The DNA for the CDR3 is TGCGCCAGCACTGAAGCGCTAGCGGGAGTTATGGATACGCAGTATTTT.

This clone is categorized as large. The chain has TRBV29-1 and TRBJ2-2; 9 bases fit TRBD1. From germline, CDR1 is SQVTM and CDR2 ANQGSEA. J lost 6 bases, V lost 6 bases, and 11 bases had no gene match. The CDR3 has 15 residues. This CDR3 reads CSVPAGTGFAGELFF. As DNA, the CDR3 is TGCAGCGTACCGGCCGGGACAGGGTTCGCCGGGGAGCTGTTTTTT.

This clone showed up just a few times. This chain uses TRBV15 with TRBJ2-3; possibly TRBD1 for D (6 bases). Germline CDR1 is LNHNV and CDR2 is YYDKDF (reference sequence). The CDR3 extends over 14 amino acids. V dropped 8 bases and J dropped 2 bases, with 14 bases sitting between them. The CDR3 loop reads CATAQGIYTDTQYF. The CDR3 DNA is TGTGCCACCGCCCAGGGGATATACACAGATACGCAGTATTTT.